This is a list of T cell receptor beta chains from one sample in a study of blood T cell repertoires in COVID-19. The data were produced by immunoSEQ multiplex PCR, yet TCRdb's version contains in-frame clones alone and is incomplete. The table shows some 110,000 clones, with just under 85% occurring only once. Sequencing was carried out using peripheral blood. These receptors were collected from a man between 65 and 79 years old with active or convalescent COVID-19. CDR3s include the opening cysteine and the closing phenylalanine or tryptophan. The D gene is left open where the match is weak. Expanded clones get a size class; other rows say once, few or many, or leave the size out.

d_gene	v_gene	abundance	j_gene	CDR3nt	CDR3aa
.	TRBV24-1	.	TRBJ1-2	TGTGGGGCGAAGGGGAAACCTAACTATGGCTACACCTTC	CGAKGKPNYGYTF
.	TRBV5-1	.	TRBJ2-5	TGCGCCAGCAGCTTGGAAGGTCCTCCGGGGACCCAGTACTTC	CASSLEGPPGTQYF
.	TRBV28	.	TRBJ1-2	TGTGCCAGCAGCGACCAGGTCATCTATGGCTACACCTTC	CASSDQVIYGYTF
TRBD1	TRBV3-1/TRBV3-2	.	TRBJ1-2	TGTGCCAGCAGCCATGGACAGGGGGCGAATGGCTACACCTTC	CASSHGQGANGYTF
.	TRBV6-5	.	TRBJ2-6	TGTGCCACCAGAGGGGGTAGCTCTGGGGCCAACGTCCTGACTTTC	CATRGGSSGANVLTF
.	TRBV6-2/TRBV6-3	.	TRBJ1-5	TGTGCCAGCAGTCCCCCCCCAGGGGCCGCTAGCAATCAGCCCCAGCATTTT	CASSPPPGAASNQPQHF
.	TRBV2	few	TRBJ2-7	TGTGCCAGCAACGCCGGGGGACCCGAGCAGTACTTC	CASNAGGPEQYF
.	TRBV7-9	.	TRBJ1-1	TGTGCCAGCAGCTTCAACAGGAACTTTAACACTGAAGCTTTCTTT	CASSFNRNFNTEAFF
.	TRBV18	.	TRBJ1-2	TGTGCCAGCTCACCACGAGGGGGGGATGGCTACACCTTC	CASSPRGGDGYTF
TRBD1	TRBV9	.	TRBJ1-1	TGTGCCAGCAACCGGGACAGGGCTGACACTGAAGCTTTCTTT	CASNRDRADTEAFF
.	TRBV2	.	TRBJ2-5	TGTGCCAGCAGTGAAGTGGGCAGGGTCCAAGAGACCCAGTACTTC	CASSEVGRVQETQYF
.	TRBV4-1	.	TRBJ1-5	TGCGCCAGCAGCCCGTTGAGAGGGGGTCAGCCCCAGCATTTT	CASSPLRGGQPQHF
TRBD1	TRBV7-8	.	TRBJ1-2	TGTGCCAGCAGCTTACTCGACAGGGGGGGCTATGGCTACACCTTC	CASSLLDRGGYGYTF
.	TRBV3-1/TRBV3-2	.	TRBJ2-2	TGTGCCAGCAGCCAGCAGGGGAACACCGGGGAGCTGTTTTTT	CASSQQGNTGELFF
.	TRBV3-1/TRBV3-2	.	TRBJ1-1	TGTGCCAGCAGCCAATTCGGGGGGAGGACTGAAGCTTTCTTT	CASSQFGGRTEAFF
.	TRBV24-1	.	TRBJ1-1	TGTGCCACCAGTGATTTTCTTTATTCCGGCGGGGGGGACACTGAAGCTTTCTTT	CATSDFLYSGGGDTEAFF